The 27 T cell receptor beta chains below all came from one sample that was sequenced in a study of T cell responses to AZD1222 COVID-19 vaccine. Libraries were prepared by immunoSEQ multiplex PCR; TCRdb keeps only in-frame clonotypes and omits some of them. The sample shows roughly 160,000 clones, roughly 92% of them seen only once. The sequencing here drew on peripheral blood, taken on day 0 of AZD1222 vaccination. These receptors all come from an adult in good health.

The gene calls are TRBV7-2 and TRBJ1-6; maybe TRBD1 (5 bases). This CDR3 region has 14 residues. Per the germline V gene, CDR1 is SGHTA and CDR2 is FQGNSA. The V end lost 1 base, the J end lost 10 bases, and 11 bases lay between the germline ends. CDR3 amino acids: CASSLVTGESPLHF. CDR3 coding DNA: TGTGCCAGCAGCTTAGTTACAGGAGAATCACCCCTCCACTTT.

This clone was detected only once. The chain has TRBV11-2 and TRBJ1-3; 11 bases align to TRBD1. This CDR3 has 15 amino acids. From germline, CDR1 is SGHAT and CDR2 FQNNGV. After removal of 3 bases from V and 10 bases from J, the junction contained 8 bases not matched to a gene. CDR3: CASSFGQGAPRTIYF. The CDR3 region has the DNA TGTGCCAGCAGCTTCGGACAGGGGGCCCCTAGGACCATATATTTT.

This clone was counted a few times. The J gene is TRBJ2-7, the V gene TRBV5-6; D perhaps matches TRBD1 (5 bases). This CDR3 spans 13 amino acids. Germline V gene data show CDR1 as SGHDT and CDR2 as YYEEEE. The V end lost 4 bases, the J end lost 5 bases, and 13 bases lay between the germline ends. CDR3 nucleotides: TGTGCCAGCAGCAGGGGCAGGGCCAACGAGCAGTACTTC. Encoded protein: CASSRGRANEQYF.

The V and J genes are TRBV3-1 (or the pseudogene TRBV3-2) and TRBJ2-2; 11 bases are a match to TRBD2. V lost 4 bases to trimming and J lost 5 bases; unmatched junction nucleotides: 6. The CDR3 totals 16 residues. Germline V gene data show CDR1 as LGHDT and CDR2 as YNNKEL (reference sequence). The CDR3 DNA is TGTGCCAGCAGCCGGATGACTAGCGGGATTACCGGGGAGCTGTTTTTT. The encoded protein is CASSRMTSGITGELFF.

The CDR3 DNA reads TGTGCCAGCAGCCAGGAGCCGGGACAAGAGACCCAGTACTTC. It is translated as CASSQEPGQETQYF. The V call is TRBV5-8, the J call TRBJ2-5, with D possibly TRBD2 on 5 matching bases. The CDR3 runs to 14 residues. The germline gives CDR1 SGHTS, CDR2 YDEGEE. V was trimmed by 4 bases and J by 2 bases, leaving 12 bases between them.

The chain carries TRBV2 and TRBJ1-4; TRBD1 might be the D (5 bases). The V end lost 6 bases, the J end lost 4 bases, and 12 bases lay between the germline ends. Germline V gives CDR1 SNHLY, CDR2 FYNNEI. The CDR3 has 14 amino acids. The CDR3 loop is CASRGRGINEKLFF. The CDR3 DNA follows: TGTGCCAGCAGGGGGCGAGGTATTAATGAAAAACTGTTTTTT.

V and J are TRBV11-2 and TRBJ2-1, with D possibly being TRBD1 or TRBD2 (5 bases each). Germline V gene sequence: CDR1 SGHAT, CDR2 FQNNGV. The V and J ends lost 6 bases and 1 base respectively, with 22 bases between them. This CDR3 region has 18 residues. This CDR3 reads CASSLLLRDGVSYNEQFF. The DNA of the CDR3 is TGTGCCAGCAGTTTACTGCTCCGGGACGGAGTGTCCTACAATGAGCAGTTCTTC.

This chain connects TRBV4-3 to TRBJ1-4; 8 bases match TRBD1. Germline V gene data show CDR1 as LGHNA and CDR2 as YSLEER. Trimming cost V 2 bases and J 4 bases; bases outside gene matches: 3. The CDR3 runs to 15 residues. For the CDR3, the DNA is TGCGCCAGCAGCCAATGGACAGGGCGTAATGAAAAACTGTTTTTT. It codes for CASSQWTGRNEKLFF.

The chain couples TRBV5-4 to TRBJ2-1; tentatively, D is TRBD2 (6 bases). Looked up from germline, CDR1 is SGHNT and CDR2 is YYREEE (reference sequence). With 1 base removed from V and 8 bases from J, the gap between germline ends came to 16 bases. The CDR3 runs 15 residues. CDR3 protein: CASSLKPGLKHEQFF. CDR3 DNA: TGTGCCAGCAGCTTGAAACCGGGACTCAAACATGAGCAGTTCTTC.

The rearrangement links TRBV7-9 to TRBJ1-6; perhaps TRBD1 as D (6 bases). V shed 5 bases and J shed 0 bases, with 14 bases lying between them. This CDR3 has 17 residues. Germline CDR1 and CDR2: SEHNR and FQNEAQ (reference sequence). This CDR3 reads CASSPDRSYSYNSPLHF. The CDR3 nucleotides are TGTGCCAGCAGCCCAGACAGGAGTTACTCCTATAATTCACCCCTCCACTTT.

V is TRBV7-9 and J is TRBJ2-2; D not certain. The CDR3 has 13 amino acids. V lost 2 bases and J 6 bases, leaving 7 bases between the germline ends. In germline, CDR1 is SEHNR, CDR2 FQNEAQ (reference sequence). In DNA, the CDR3 is TGTGCCAGCAGCTTAAGCCTAGCCGGGGAGCTGTTTTTT. It codes for CASSLSLAGELFF. Filled out from reference TRBV7-9 and TRBJ2-2, the complete variable domain reads DTGVSQNPRHKITKRGQNVTFRCDPISEHNRLYWYRQTLGQGPEFLTYFQNEAQLEKSRLLSDRFSAERPKGSFSTLEIQRTEQGDSAMYLCASSLSLAGELFFGEGSRLTVL.

The CDR3 sequence is CSASQGLWNAQPQHF. For the CDR3, the DNA is TGCAGTGCTAGTCAGGGACTCTGGAATGCCCAGCCCCAGCATTTT. V and J are TRBV20-1 and TRBJ1-5, with a possible D match to TRBD1 (5 bases). The V end lost 3 bases, the J end lost 7 bases, and 19 bases lay between the germline ends. Germline V gene sequence: CDR1 DFQATT, CDR2 SNEGSKA (reference sequence). The CDR3 has 15 amino acids.

The CDR3 nucleotides read TGCGCCAGCAGCCAAGAAGGCACATTCAACGAAAAACTGTTTTTT. Amino acid sequence: CASSQEGTFNEKLFF. The chain uses TRBV4-1 and TRBJ1-4, with D uncertain. V was clipped by 0 bases and J by 8 bases, with 13 bases between them. This CDR3 comprises 15 residues. Germline-derived CDR1 and CDR2 are MGHRA and YSYEKL.

V is TRBV29-1 and J is TRBJ1-1; TRBD1 agrees at 8 bases. The CDR3 extends over 16 amino acids. With V trimmed by 8 bases and J by 3 bases, 17 bases remained unmatched. Germline lookup yields CDR1 SQVTM and CDR2 ANQGSEA. The CDR3 DNA reads as TGCAGCTTCAGAACCGGGACAGGACGAAGGGACACTGAAGCTTTCTTT. Translated, it gives CSFRTGTGRRDTEAFF.

DNA for the CDR3: TGTGCCAGCTTGGAGTGGAACACCGGGGAGCTGTTTTTT. Residues: CASLEWNTGELFF. The J gene is TRBJ2-2, the V gene TRBV6-5; D not certain. V lost 8 bases and J 1 base, leaving 8 bases between the germline ends. The germline gives CDR1 MNHEY, CDR2 SVGAGI. The CDR3 consists of 13 residues.

This sequence joins TRBV10-2 and TRBJ2-1; TRBD2 agrees at 10 bases. Per the germline V gene, CDR1 is WSHSY and CDR2 is SAAADI. This CDR3 contains 19 residues. The trim removed 2 bases at V and 4 bases at J, leaving 14 bases unmatched. The CDR3 protein is CASSEDRSGLAAYYNEQFF. The CDR3 DNA sequence: TGCGCCAGCAGTGAGGACAGGTCAGGACTAGCGGCGTATTACAATGAGCAGTTCTTC.

The chain employs TRBV15 and TRBJ1-5; D is perhaps TRBD1 (5 bases). The CDR3 extends over 17 amino acids. Germline V gene lookup returns CDR1 LNHNV and CDR2 YYDKDF (reference sequence). V shed 1 base and J shed 8 bases, with 21 bases lying between them. CDR3 nucleotide sequence: TGTGCCACCAGCAGAGGTGTTTCCATCGTGCGAGGGGAGCCCCAGCATTTT. Amino acid sequence: CATSRGVSIVRGEPQHF.

The chain is built from TRBV6-2 or TRBV6-3 and TRBJ1-1; TRBD1 is a possible D gene (5 bases). Trimming shortened V by 2 bases and J by 1 base, and 8 bases separated the two germline ends. CDR1 and CDR2 (germline): MNHEY, SVGEGT. CDR3 length: 14 residues. CDR3: CASSYGGRNTEAFF. The CDR3 DNA reads TGTGCCAGCAGTTACGGGGGGAGGAACACTGAAGCTTTCTTT.

Concerning this clone: Other DNA sequences in this specimen translate into the identical CDR3. The DNA of the CDR3 is TGTGCCAGCAGTTTGAATGAGCAGTTCTTC. Protein sequence: CASSLNEQFF. This chain joins TRBV12-3 or TRBV12-4 and TRBJ2-1; no clear D gene. The V and J ends lost 3 bases and 7 bases respectively, with 1 base between them. The CDR3 totals 10 residues.

This sequence joins TRBV6-1 and TRBJ2-7, with 10 bases fitting TRBD1. This CDR3 region has 14 residues. Germline CDR1 reads MNHNS; CDR2 reads SASEGT. Trimming took 5 bases from V and 4 from J; bases not matched to a gene: 5. DNA of the CDR3: TGTGCCAGCAGTCAGACAGGGGGCTATTACGAGCAGTACTTC. It translates to CASSQTGGYYEQYF.

V usage is TRBV10-1 and J usage is TRBJ2-3, with 8 bases fitting TRBD1. From germline, CDR1 is WNHNN and CDR2 SYGVQD (reference sequence). The CDR3 is made up of 16 amino acids. J lost 4 bases, V lost 5 bases, and 11 bases had no gene match. The CDR3 region has the DNA TGCGCCAGCAGTCGGGAGACAGGGGTTAGGTCAGATACGCAGTATTTT. Protein product: CASSRETGVRSDTQYF.

This chain uses TRBV7-2 with TRBJ2-1, with 11 bases fitting TRBD2. This CDR3 comprises 15 residues. V lost 4 bases, J lost 5 bases, and 4 bases stayed unmatched. The germline V gene has CDR1 SGHTA and CDR2 FQGNSA. Written as DNA, the CDR3 is TGTGCCAGCAGCTACACTAGCGGGAGAAACAATGAGCAGTTCTTC. As protein: CASSYTSGRNNEQFF.

This sequence joins TRBV9 and TRBJ1-2; D uncertain. The V end was cut by 1 base, the J end by 8 bases, with 12 bases between. The CDR3 extends over 13 amino acids. Germline V CDR1 and CDR2: SGDLS, YYNGEE. The DNA of the CDR3 is TGTGCCAGCAGCGTAAGCGGTATTGAAGGCTACACCTTC. Translated: CASSVSGIEGYTF. The full variable domain, in which reference TRBV9 and TRBJ1-2 provide the parts outside the CDR3, is DSGVTQTPKHLITATGQRVTLRCSPRSGDLSVYWYQQSLDQGLQFLIQYYNGEERAKGNILERFSAQQFPDLHSELNLSSLELGDSALYFCASSVSGIEGYTFGSGTRLTVV.

About this clone itself: Within the sample, other DNA sequences also encode this same CDR3. This chain joins TRBV6-5 and TRBJ1-2; unclear D gene. The germline V and J ends were trimmed by 6 bases and 1 base, with 12 bases remaining between them. The germline CDR1 and CDR2 sequences are MNHEY and SVGAGI. The length of the CDR3 is 14 residues. The CDR3 sequence is CASSYSGFNYGYTF. CDR3 DNA: TGTGCCAGCAGCTACAGCGGGTTTAACTATGGCTACACCTTC.

The rearrangement uses TRBV2 and TRBJ1-3; D gene unclear. CDR3 length: 18 residues. Germline V CDR1 and CDR2: SNHLY, FYNNEI. The ends were cut back, 6 bases at V and 0 bases at J, with 21 bases in the middle. Here the CDR3 reads CASRKEKQYPSSGNTIYF. The CDR3 DNA sequence: TGTGCCAGCAGGAAGGAGAAACAGTATCCCTCCTCTGGAAACACCATATATTTT.

A single count supports this clone. The chain recombines TRBV5-4 with TRBJ1-4, with 8 bases aligning to TRBD1. CDR1 SGHNT and CDR2 YYREEE come from the germline V gene (reference sequence). V dropped 4 bases and J dropped 8; count of bases not matched to a gene: 10. This CDR3 has 15 residues. As DNA, the CDR3 is TGTGCCAGCAGCCGTGACAGGGGCTCCGGGGAAAAACTGTTTTTT. Protein product: CASSRDRGSGEKLFF.

This chain uses TRBV29-1 with TRBJ1-3; 7 bases match TRBD1. J lost 8 bases, V lost 4 bases, and 2 bases had no gene match. The CDR3 has 11 amino acids. Germline CDR1 and CDR2: SQVTM and ANQGSEA. Here the CDR3 DNA reads TGCAGCGTTGGTACAGGGGACACCATATATTTT. This encodes CSVGTGDTIYF.